This entry features one T cell receptor delta chain sequence. TCRdb has a much larger clone's protein, which differs at residue 4 from the translation of this DNA, likely because of a read error; what is shown is the protein translated from the DNA. The data originate from a study of gamma-delta T cells after stem cell transplantation. Germline V gene lookup returns CDR1 GEAIGNYY and CDR2 EKD. The CDR3 consists of 19 residues. TCRdb reran clone calling via CATT on the RT-PCR reads. The data hold some 1,100 delta-chain clones, with approximately 3.5% observed a single time. What was sequenced was gamma-delta T cells. This chain joins TRDV2 and TRDJ1; perhaps TRDD3 as D (6 bases). The receptor's source is a human donor. It is not recorded whose cells these are; they may come from a transplant donor. The CDR3 protein is CACGTAWDRHQPSTDKLIF. DNA for the CDR3: TGTGCCTGTGGCACCGCCTGGGATAGACACCAACCTTCTACCGATAAACTCATCTTT.